This TCR beta chain is drawn from a study of prognosis after radiotherapy for stage I lung cancer (dated by TCRdb to about 2021). Background on the whole study: Roughly 20 stage I NSCLC patients were enrolled in Nanjing, China, between early 2018 and 2019. A few patients had oligometastatic NSCLC after their primary tumor was surgically resected, and roughly 14 patients had newly diagnosed primary stage I lung tumors. Every patient was regarded as medically inoperable, because of comorbidities in over 10 cases and refusal of surgery in more than 5 cases. The cohort was made up of about a dozen men and several women, with a median age of around 78 years and an age range of about 53 to 95 years. About 12 patients had adenocarcinoma and seven had squamous cell carcinoma as the tumor histology. SBRT was delivered in 3 to 5 fractions with a biologically effective dose of at least 100 Gy, and image-guided IMRT or VMAT was used for delivery. SBRT was not combined with any concurrent therapy in any patient. After SBRT, distant metastases developed in about 20% of the 19 patients at a median of around 7 months, while the remaining 15 patients had no significant progression. Peripheral blood TCR beta repertoires were profiled in stage I NSCLC patients before and after stereotactic body radiotherapy, and the study then linked these repertoires to distant failure. A total of 40 or so blood samples from around 19 patients were sequenced, with one sample obtained before and one obtained after SBRT for each patient. Study-level results and caveats: The study was limited by the small cohort and short follow-up, and independent validation of the study findings is required. No determination of tumor specificity was made for expanded TCR clones. After SBRT, the number of unique TCR clones decreased (median approximately 9,100 before versus 6,861 after; Wilcoxon paired P=0.011). Post-SBRT Shannon entropy and its change from baseline were lower in patients who developed distant metastases; baseline Shannon entropy was not associated with metastases. Differences in TRBV and TRBJ usage frequencies by metastasis status were reportedly observed in two V genes at baseline and in roughly 10 V and two J genes after SBRT. No adjustment for multiple comparisons was applied to any of the reported P values.

Two rounds of multiplex PCR were used to amplify the TCR beta CDR3 region from genomic DNA. In the first PCR round, primers specific to each TRBV and TRBJ gene were used, and the primer sequences were filed in Chinese patent CN105087789A. Universal primers were used in the second PCR round. The Roche High Pure PCR Template Preparation Kit was used to extract genomic DNA from the frozen PBMCs. The libraries underwent paired-end sequencing with 151 bp reads on an Illumina HiSeq 3000. The paper's processing steps were these. CutAdapt was used to discard raw reads that did not contain the multiplex PCR primer sequences. PEAR was used to merge high-quality paired reads into contigs. By alignment to reference sequences, MiXCR assigned TRB V, D and J gene segments to each contig. CDR3 sequences were clustered by base quality and sequence similarity to remove sequencing errors. Shannon entropy, normalized by the natural log of the productive TCR sequence number, served as the measure of diversity. To get clonality, Shannon entropy was divided by the natural log of the number of unique clonotypes, and that result was subtracted from one. The Youden index of ROC curves was used to select progression-free survival cut-offs for repertoire metrics, and analyses were performed in R 3.5.3. TCRdb took the public reads, trimmed them with fastp at Q25, ran MiXCR for clone calling and kept in-frame beta chains. Each entry merges the rows of one CDR3 protein and shows their most common DNA and genes. The V and J calls were determined by TCRdb, not by the authors. The sample yields some 20,000 distinct CDR3 sequences; roughly 40% were counted once. Of the sample, approximately 54% is held by the ten largest clones.

The CDR3 contains 14 residues, cysteine and phenylalanine counted. The DNA shown is the 42-base CDR3, in frame from base 1. For CDR1 and CDR2, the germline V gene (reference sequence) lists DFQATT and SNEGSKA. V is cut by 6 bases and J by 6 bases, and the space between the germline ends is 19 bases. As regards this clonotype: No antigen is known for it. There are no base qualities to consult, and no much larger clone falls within one base.

All patients had node-negative disease on CT and PET/CT, and none had a history of other malignancies or prior chemotherapy or radiotherapy. At each of two time points, roughly 6.3 milliliters of peripheral venous blood were collected in EDTA tubes. PBMCs were isolated by Ficoll-Paque Plus density-gradient centrifugation. Right after collection, samples were placed at -80 degrees C and kept there until analysis. Recombination connected TRBV20-1 to TRBJ2-3, with the D gene too uncertain to name. The TCR originated in a donor aged 50 or older with non-small cell lung cancer. The starting material was PBMCs, obtained before or after stereotactic body radiation therapy (not recorded which). The CDR3 loop reads CSARPPLDVDTQYF. The sequenced DNA is TGCAGTGCAAGACCGCCGCTGGATGTGGATACGCAGTATTTT.